These T cell receptor beta chains were read from a single sample in a study of metastatic and nonmetastatic thyroid tumors. TCRdb re-called the PCR reads via MiXCR. Altogether approximately 17,000 clones are present, 16% being singletons, with the ten largest covering less than 20%. Sequencing was carried out using blood. These TCRs come from a male donor with papillary thyroid cancer or a benign thyroid nodule (not recorded which). Some clones in this sample may be carry-over from other donors' samples. Each CDR3 is given with its conserved first and last residue. A D gene is named only where the DNA matches it firmly. Only part of the rows carry a size: once, few, many, or a class if the clone is expanded.

>TRBJ2-7|-|-|TRBV20-1
TGCAGTGCTATATCCCCTCAGGGTAACGAGCAGTACTTC
CSAISPQGNEQYF
>TRBJ2-1|TRBD2|many|TRBV15
TGTGCCACCAGCAGGCTAGCGGCGGGGCACAATGAGCAGTTCTTC
CATSRLAAGHNEQFF
>TRBJ2-7|-|medium-sized|TRBV12-3/TRBV12-4
TGTGCCAGCAGTTTAGGTGGCCTGGGACCAACGGGTGAGCAGTACTTC
CASSLGGLGPTGEQYF
>TRBJ1-1|-|many|TRBV28
TGTGCCAGCAGTTTAGCCCCCCCCCGTTCGGAATTGAACACTGAAGCTTTCTTT
CASSLAPPRSELNTEAFF
>TRBJ2-7|TRBD1|many|TRBV28
TGTGCCAGCAGGGGGACAGGATCCTCCTACGAGCAGTACTTC
CASRGTGSSYEQYF
>TRBJ2-1|TRBD2|many|TRBV13
TGTGCCAGCAGCCCGACGGGACTAGCGGGTTTAAATGAGCAGTTCTTC
CASSPTGLAGLNEQFF
>TRBJ2-3|TRBD1|many|TRBV30
TGTGCCTGGAGTGTCCCCGCACCGGGACAGGGGGTTGCAGATACGCAGTATTTT
CAWSVPAPGQGVADTQYF
>TRBJ1-5|TRBD1|-|TRBV4-2
TGTGCCAGCAGCCCAGGACAGGGGGCAAGTGGCAATCAGCCCCAGCATTTT
CASSPGQGASGNQPQHF
>TRBJ2-2|-|few|TRBV6-1
TGTGCCAGCACGATAAGCGGGTCGAACACCGGGGAGCTGTTTTTT
CASTISGSNTGELFF
>TRBJ2-2|TRBD2|many|TRBV7-2
TGTGCCAGCAGCCCCCGGACTAGAACCGGGGAGCTGTTTTTT
CASSPRTRTGELFF
>TRBJ2-7|TRBD1|many|TRBV18
TGTGCCAGCTCACCACGGGGACAGGGGCCCTACGAGCAGTACTTC
CASSPRGQGPYEQYF
>TRBJ2-7|-|few|TRBV27
TGTGCCAGCAGCTTAGGCGGATCCTCCTACGAGCAGTACTTC
CASSLGGSSYEQYF
>TRBJ2-7|-|many|TRBV5-1
TGCGCCAGCAGTTATAATCCCGGGATAGCCTACGAGCAGTACTTC
CASSYNPGIAYEQYF
>TRBJ2-5|TRBD2|many|TRBV6-1
TGTGCCAGCAAACTTAGGGGCAGCTGGGGAGGGGAGACCCAGTACTTC
CASKLRGSWGGETQYF
>TRBJ2-1|TRBD2|-|TRBV11-3
TGTGCCAGCAGGAACTGGACTAGAGAGCAGTTCTTC
CASRNWTREQFF
>TRBJ2-1|-|many|TRBV29-1
TGCAGCGTTGATCTAAGGGGGAATGAGCAGTTCTTC
CSVDLRGNEQFF
>TRBJ2-7|-|many|TRBV27
TGTGCCAGCAGTTCCGGGACTTCATCCAGGGGGGAGTACTTC
CASSSGTSSRGEYF
>TRBJ2-1|TRBD2|many|TRBV27
TGTGCCAGCAGGCGGGAGGTATCCTACAATGAGCAGTTCTTC
CASRREVSYNEQFF
>TRBJ2-3|TRBD2|-|TRBV5-1
TGCGCCAGCAGCTGGGGACTAGCGGGCGGTAGCACAGATACGCAGTATTTT
CASSWGLAGGSTDTQYF
>TRBJ2-1|-|many|TRBV7-2
TGTGCCAGCAGCCCACTGAGGAATGAGCAGTTCTTC
CASSPLRNEQFF
>TRBJ1-1|-|many|TRBV4-1
TGCGCCAGCAGCCAATCGCCGGGAGCCACGAACACTGAAGCTTTCTTT
CASSQSPGATNTEAFF
>TRBJ2-3|-|many|TRBV11-3
TGTGCCAGCAGCTCCTATTTTAGCGGAACAGACCCAGATACGCAGTATTTT
CASSSYFSGTDPDTQYF
>TRBJ2-7|TRBD2|many|TRBV7-9
TGTGCCAGCAGCCCGGGTGGGGGGGGATACGAGCAGTACTTC
CASSPGGGGYEQYF
>TRBJ1-1|-|many|TRBV18
TGTGCCAGCTCACGTCCAAACACTGAAGCTTTCTTT
CASSRPNTEAFF
>TRBJ2-3|-|many|TRBV7-9
TGTGCCAGCAGCCATAGCGGAATAGGGAGGGATACGCAGTATTTT
CASSHSGIGRDTQYF
>TRBJ2-7|TRBD1|many|TRBV5-6
TGTGCCAGCAGCTTTTTACTAGGGGGCTTAGGCTACGAGCAGTACTTC
CASSFLLGGLGYEQYF
>TRBJ1-2|-|many|TRBV3-1
TGTGCCAGCAGCCAAGAGAGGAGAAACTATGGCTACACCTTC
CASSQERRNYGYTF
>TRBJ1-4|-|-|TRBV4-1
TGCGCCAGCAGCCAAGTCACCGGGCAGGGGATTCAAAAACTGTTTTTT
CASSQVTGQGIQKLFF
>TRBJ2-1|-|many|TRBV29-1
TGCAGCGCCGAGGGTGGGAGGTCCTACAATGAGCAGTTCTTC
CSAEGGRSYNEQFF
>TRBJ2-7|-|-|TRBV30
TGTGCCTGGAGTGTACAGTTAAACTACGAGCAGTACTTC
CAWSVQLNYEQYF
>TRBJ2-5|-|many|TRBV7-9
TGTGCCAGCAGCCGCGGGACAAATCAAGAGACCCAGTACTTC
CASSRGTNQETQYF
>TRBJ2-1|-|many|TRBV10-3
TGTGCCATCAGTGAGATGGGGGCGGGCTATGAGCAGTTCTTC
CAISEMGAGYEQFF